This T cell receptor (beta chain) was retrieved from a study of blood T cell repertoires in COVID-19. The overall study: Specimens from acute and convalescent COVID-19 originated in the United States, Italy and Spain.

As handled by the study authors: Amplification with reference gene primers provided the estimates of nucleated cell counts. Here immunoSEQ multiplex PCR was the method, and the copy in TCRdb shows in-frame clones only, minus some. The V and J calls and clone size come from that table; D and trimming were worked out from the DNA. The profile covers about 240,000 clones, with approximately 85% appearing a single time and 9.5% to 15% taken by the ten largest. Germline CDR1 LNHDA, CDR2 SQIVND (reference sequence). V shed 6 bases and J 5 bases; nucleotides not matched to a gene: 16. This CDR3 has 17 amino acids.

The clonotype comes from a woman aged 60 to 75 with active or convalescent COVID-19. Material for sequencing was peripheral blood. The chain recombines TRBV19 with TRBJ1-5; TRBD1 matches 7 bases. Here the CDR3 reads CASSFGGWVGGDQPQHF. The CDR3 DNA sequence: TGTGCCAGTAGCTTCGGGGGCTGGGTAGGGGGCGATCAGCCCCAGCATTTT. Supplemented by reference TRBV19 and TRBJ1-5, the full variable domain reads DGGITQSPKYLFRKEGQNVTLSCEQNLNHDAMYWYRQDPGQGLRLIYYSQIVNDFQKGDIAEGYSVSREKKESFPLTVTSAQKNPTAFYLCASSFGGWVGGDQPQHFGDGTRLSIL.